This T cell receptor beta chain was identified during a study of blood T cell repertoires in COVID-19 (dated by TCRdb to about 2020). Study-level background: The collaborator samples originated in the United States, Italy and Spain and spanned the acute and convalescent phases of COVID-19. The repertoires were released in a freely available public database intended as a resource for research on the immune response to SARS-CoV-2. The samples were drawn from the first 160 participants of the ongoing ImmuneRACE study and from 1,254 subjects provided by 6 global collaborators. A de-identified subject ID, COVID-19 status, age in years and sex were almost always included in the sample metadata. Where HLA class I and class II types were available, the types were taken from metadata supplied by the sample provider, not from assay-based typing. Deeply sampled blood TCRbeta repertoires from subjects exposed to, actively infected with, or recovered from COVID-19 were included in the dataset. The prospective study material was composed of cDNA or gDNA derived from T cells, B-cell-depleted T cells, or PBMCs. Points the paper makes about the study in general: How much clinical and demographic metadata was included differed by source and by participant, and the metadata was provided uncurated.

TCRbeta CDR3 regions were amplified from genomic DNA by means of the immunoSEQ Assay, a bias-controlled multiplex PCR. The authors' pipeline ran thus. Within the assay, amplification of reference gene primers was used to estimate how many nucleated cells each sample contained. To quantify the absolute abundance of each unique TCRbeta CDR3 rearrangement, sequence reads were collapsed and filtered. For each sample, productive Simpson clonality was calculated as the square root of Simpson's diversity index over productive rearrangements. Not all clones reach the TCRdb copy of this immuneACCESS table, which keeps in-frame sequences only. Checked studies attribute under half of the gap to unresolved V genes and leave the rest unexplained. The V and J calls and clone size were taken over from that table, and D and trimming were inferred from the DNA. A total of about 250,000 clones appear in this sample, about 89% of them only once. The ten largest clonotypes hold roughly 0.8% of the sample.

There are 14 amino acids in the CDR3, from cysteine to phenylalanine inclusive. Just the 42-base CDR3 DNA is kept, in frame starting at base 1. Trimming removed 2 bases from V and 7 bases from J, leaving 12 bases between the germline ends. Via the germline V gene, CDR1 is MNHNS and CDR2 SASEGT. As regards this clone: Its antigen specificity is not known. No quality values exist for individual bases; no much larger clone is one base distant.

The collaborating institutions used their own protocols to collect whole blood in K2EDTA tubes. Collaborator samples were shipped for TCRbeta analysis as frozen whole blood, isolated PBMCs, or DNA extracted from either sample type. The clonotype was recovered from a man aged 25-45 years with acute or convalescent COVID-19. Sequenced sample: peripheral blood. The chain links TRBV6-1 with TRBJ1-5, with an unclear D gene assignment. The CDR3 protein sequence reads: CASSEPWVAQPQHF. The nucleotide sequence is TGTGCCAGCAGTGAACCTTGGGTAGCACAGCCCCAGCATTTT.